Below, one T cell receptor beta chain is given with its context. No antigen is known for it. No base-level quality is on record; no much larger clone is a single base apart. TCRbeta CDR3 regions were amplified from genomic DNA using the immunoSEQ Assay, a bias-controlled multiplex PCR. Turning to the authors' computational methods: Nucleated cell counts per sample were estimated from amplification of reference gene primers within the assay. To quantify the absolute abundance of each unique TCRbeta CDR3 rearrangement, sequence reads were collapsed and filtered. For each sample, productive Simpson clonality was calculated by taking the square root of Simpson's diversity index across productive rearrangements. Entries here come from immuneACCESS through TCRdb and include only in-frame sequences with V and J called. Some clones fail to appear in such tables; in the studies checked, an unresolved V gene covers under half of the shortfall, and the cause of the remainder is unknown. V and J calls and clone size are given by that table; D and trimming were obtained from the DNA. The sample records some 310,000 clones, around 90% of which are singletons. Jointly, the top ten make up 1% of the sample.

The collaborating institutions used their own protocols to collect whole blood in K2EDTA tubes. For TCRbeta analysis, collaborator samples were shipped as frozen whole blood, as isolated PBMCs, or as DNA extracted from either sample type. This entry comes from a study of blood T cell repertoires in COVID-19 (dated by TCRdb to about 2020). General notes on the study: Samples covering the acute and convalescent phases of COVID-19 were provided by collaborators in the United States, Italy and Spain. The material from the prospective study consisted of cDNA or gDNA derived from T cells, B-cell-depleted T cells, or PBMCs. Deeply sampled blood TCRbeta repertoires from subjects exposed to, actively infected with, or recovered from COVID-19 were included in the dataset. The repertoires were released in a freely available public database meant as a resource for research on the immune response to SARS-CoV-2. The samples were drawn from two sources: the first 160 participants of the ongoing ImmuneRACE study, and some 1,300 subjects contributed by 6 global collaborators. Sample metadata almost always included a de-identified subject ID, COVID-19 status, age in years and sex. Where HLA class I and class II types were available, the types were taken from metadata supplied by the sample provider, not from assay-based typing. The paper's findings and limits, for the study overall: The quantity of clinical and demographic metadata differed by source and by participant and was supplied without curation.

Reading the germline V gene (reference sequence) gives CDR1 LGHDT and CDR2 YNNKEL. V is shortened by 3 bases, J by 4 bases, and the region joining them spans 15 bases. Spanning cysteine to phenylalanine, the CDR3 consists of 15 amino acids. The CDR3 DNA has 45 bases and is translated from base 1. Recombination linked TRBV3-1 (or the pseudogene TRBV3-2) to TRBJ2-5; 6 matching bases give a weak D call of TRBD2. Input material: peripheral blood. This TCR came from a man in his fifties with active or convalescent COVID-19. The DNA sequence is as follows: TGTGCCAGCAGCCACTTCCGGGACTTGGGAGAGACCCAGTACTTC. It translates as CASSHFRDLGETQYF.